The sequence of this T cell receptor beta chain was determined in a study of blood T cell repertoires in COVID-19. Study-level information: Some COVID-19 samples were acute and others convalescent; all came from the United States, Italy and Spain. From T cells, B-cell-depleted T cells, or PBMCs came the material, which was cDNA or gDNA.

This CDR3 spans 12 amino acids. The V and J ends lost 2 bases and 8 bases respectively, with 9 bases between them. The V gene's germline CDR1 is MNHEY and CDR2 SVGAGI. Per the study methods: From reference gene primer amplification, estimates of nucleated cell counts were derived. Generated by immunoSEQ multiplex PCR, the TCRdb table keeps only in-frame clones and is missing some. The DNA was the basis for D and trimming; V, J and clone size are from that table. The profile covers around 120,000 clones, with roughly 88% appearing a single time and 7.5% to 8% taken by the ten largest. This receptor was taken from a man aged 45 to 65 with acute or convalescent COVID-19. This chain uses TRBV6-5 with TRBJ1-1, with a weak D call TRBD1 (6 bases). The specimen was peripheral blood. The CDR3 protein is CASSYGTSEAFF. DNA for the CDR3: TGTGCCAGCAGTTACGGGACATCAGAAGCTTTCTTT.